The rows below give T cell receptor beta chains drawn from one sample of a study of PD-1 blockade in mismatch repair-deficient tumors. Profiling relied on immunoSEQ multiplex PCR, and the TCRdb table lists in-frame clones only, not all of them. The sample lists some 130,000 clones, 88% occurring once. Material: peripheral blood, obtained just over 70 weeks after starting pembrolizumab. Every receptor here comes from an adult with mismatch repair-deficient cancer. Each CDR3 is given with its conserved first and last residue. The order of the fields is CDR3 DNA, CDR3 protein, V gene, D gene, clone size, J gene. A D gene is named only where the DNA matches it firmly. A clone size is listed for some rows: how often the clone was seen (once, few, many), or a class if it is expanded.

TGTGCCAGCAAGCTCCCGGCGGGAGGGCCGGGGGAGACCCAGTACTTC | CASKLPAGGPGETQYF | TRBV2 | TRBD2 | few | TRBJ2-5
TGTGCCAGCAGTATAAAACCCTACGAGCAGTACTTC | CASSIKPYEQYF | TRBV28 | NA | NA | TRBJ2-7
TGCGCCAGCACCGAAGAACCGGGACCAACCAATGAGCAGTTCTTC | CASTEEPGPTNEQFF | TRBV5-1 | NA | NA | TRBJ2-1
TGTGCCAGTAGCACAGGGAGCTCCTACGAGCAGTACTTC | CASSTGSSYEQYF | TRBV19 | NA | NA | TRBJ2-7
TGTGCCAGCAGCCTCACGGGAGGAGCTAATGAAAAACTGTTTTTT | CASSLTGGANEKLFF | TRBV7-9 | NA | NA | TRBJ1-4
TGTGCCAGCAAGGACGTCTATGGCTACACCTTC | CASKDVYGYTF | TRBV6-5 | NA | few | TRBJ1-2
TGTGCCAGCAGAGCAGGGGACAGGGAGCAGTACTTC | CASRAGDREQYF | TRBV6-5 | TRBD1 | few | TRBJ2-7
TGTGCCAGCAGCCCGACAGATACGCAGTATTTT | CASSPTDTQYF | TRBV7-9 | NA | once | TRBJ2-3
TGTGCCACCAGCCGGGACAGAAATTACGAGCAGTACTTC | CATSRDRNYEQYF | TRBV15 | TRBD1 | NA | TRBJ2-7
TGTGCCAGCAGGCATACAGATACGCAGTATTTT | CASRHTDTQYF | TRBV6-6 | NA | NA | TRBJ2-3
TGTGCCAGCAGCTTCAGGGTGCGCGAGCAGTACTTC | CASSFRVREQYF | TRBV11-2 | NA | NA | TRBJ2-7
TGTGCCAGCAGCTTAGGCGACAGGGAAAGTTTTGGCGAGCAGTACTTC | CASSLGDRESFGEQYF | TRBV13 | TRBD1 | NA | TRBJ2-7
TGCGCCAGCAGCTTCGGCAGGGGGGTCGGATATGGCTACACCTTC | CASSFGRGVGYGYTF | TRBV5-1 | TRBD1 | NA | TRBJ1-2
TGCGCCAGCAGCCAAACACAGGGAAGAGTAGATACGCAGTATTTT | CASSQTQGRVDTQYF | TRBV4-1 | NA | NA | TRBJ2-3
TGTGCCAGCAGCCCCCCCCGGACAGATCTCAATGAGCAGTTCTTC | CASSPPRTDLNEQFF | TRBV7-9 | NA | NA | TRBJ2-1
TGCGCCAGCAGCCAAGTCTCCAGAAGCTCCTACGAGCAGTACTTC | CASSQVSRSSYEQYF | TRBV4-1 | NA | NA | TRBJ2-7
TGTGCCAGCTCACCAGAATCCGGGACAGGTTACAATGAGCAGTTCTTC | CASSPESGTGYNEQFF | TRBV18 | TRBD1 | NA | TRBJ2-1
TGTGCCAGCAGCCAGGGAAACGACCTACTATACGAGCAGTACTTC | CASSQGNDLLYEQYF | TRBV4-2 | NA | NA | TRBJ2-7
TGTGCCAGCAGCCGCCTCAAATCCGGGACAGCCTCCTACGAGCAGTACTTC | CASSRLKSGTASYEQYF | TRBV7-9 | TRBD1 | NA | TRBJ2-7
TGTGCCTGGAGTCCCAGCGGAAGTTCAGATACGCAGTATTTT | CAWSPSGSSDTQYF | TRBV30 | NA | once | TRBJ2-3
TGTGCCAGCAGGGCACTAGCGGGATACTCCTACGAGCAGTACTTC | CASRALAGYSYEQYF | TRBV28 | TRBD2 | NA | TRBJ2-7
TGTGCCAGCAGTTTACCAGGGACTGGGGCCAACGTCCTGACTTTC | CASSLPGTGANVLTF | TRBV27 | NA | NA | TRBJ2-6